A selection of T cell receptor beta chains follows, all from one sample in a study of blood T cell repertoires in COVID-19. Produced via immunoSEQ multiplex PCR; TCRdb's table is partial and in-frame only. The sample comprises approximately 88,000 clones, about four fifths of which are singletons, and roughly a fifth rests with the top ten. Sequencing input: peripheral blood. The source of these receptors is an elderly woman with active or convalescent COVID-19. Each CDR3 is given without its conserved first and last residue.

J gene | V gene | CDR3 protein
TRBJ2-5 | TRBV6-6 | ASRREETQY
TRBJ1-5 | TRBV30 | AWSRFRGTTNLPGPPQH
TRBJ1-5 | TRBV19 | ASSSGTGKGSNQPQH
TRBJ2-5 | TRBV7-8 | ASSLDRIQETQY
TRBJ1-4 | TRBV5-4 | ASSFGIGDEKLF
TRBJ2-1 | TRBV7-9 | ASSLGLARSYNEQF
TRBJ1-3 | TRBV19 | ASSRTGVSSGNTIY
TRBJ2-1 | TRBV11-2 | ASSFSGARANEQF
TRBJ2-5 | TRBV7-2 | ASSLDGRGQEIQY
TRBJ1-1 | TRBV27 | ASSLYREGTEAF
TRBJ1-4 | TRBV6-5 | ASSRTGEGYEKLF
TRBJ2-7 | TRBV7-6 | ASSSVRRGGRGEQY
TRBJ2-1 | TRBV27 | ASSSLLAGPLSSYNEQF
TRBJ2-1 | TRBV19 | ASSIPTSHSSYNEQF
TRBJ2-7 | TRBV7-6 | ASSLNPTEPYEQY
TRBJ2-5 | TRBV5-1 | ASSLPSTGVVTQY
TRBJ2-2 | TRBV14 | ASSRPGQPTGELF
TRBJ2-7 | TRBV7-8 | ASSLDRTYEQY
TRBJ2-2 | TRBV27 | ASSLGLAGLGGTGELF
TRBJ2-1 | TRBV30 | ASSLGSGFYNEQF
TRBJ2-7 | TRBV28 | ASTRLSSNYEQY
TRBJ1-6 | TRBV19 | ASTPGGGIGSPLH
TRBJ2-5 | TRBV5-1 | ASSLELAGEETQY
TRBJ1-6 | TRBV5-5 | ASSLRDTYNSPLH
TRBJ1-1 | TRBV14 | ASSPWGTANTEAF
TRBJ1-6 | TRBV29-1 | SASTGQGGSPLH
TRBJ2-1 | TRBV9 | ASSPTAGMNNEQF
TRBJ1-1 | TRBV15 | ATSRVDGLSAF
TRBJ1-3 | TRBV19 | ASSIGTGSGNTIY
TRBJ1-4 | TRBV29-1 | SAESGLNEKLF
TRBJ2-5 | TRBV12-3/TRBV12-4 | ASTLSAEETQY
TRBJ2-1 | TRBV5-1 | ASSRGAGGPYNEQF
TRBJ1-5 | TRBV11-2 | ASSLGEQGTGQPQH
TRBJ1-4 | TRBV28 | ASISGTGHNEKLF
TRBJ2-7 | TRBV4-3 | ASSQDLRAGAEQY
TRBJ2-4 | TRBV21-1 | ASNLLAGVAKNIQY
TRBJ1-6 | TRBV5-1 | ASSRDRESPLH
TRBJ2-2 | TRBV20-1 | SAPRGGELF
TRBJ1-2 | TRBV28 | ASSRTVYGYT
TRBJ1-1 | TRBV2 | ASSKDRGSTEAF
TRBJ1-1 | TRBV19 | ASSIGGQLMNTEAF
TRBJ2-7 | TRBV28 | ASSTPDGAYEQY
TRBJ2-2 | TRBV4-1 | ASSQTSTNTGELF
TRBJ1-6 | TRBV7-9 | ASSTTGDGSPLH
TRBJ1-5 | TRBV28 | ASSPPDSGYDQPQH
TRBJ2-5 | TRBV6-5 | ASSRGARGRETQY
TRBJ1-1 | TRBV19 | ASSYRDYTEAF
TRBJ2-1 | TRBV28 | ASSITSGYYNEQF
TRBJ2-2 | TRBV2 | ASSEQAGRTGELF
TRBJ2-3 | TRBV5-5 | ASSLLAGASTDTQY
TRBJ2-3 | TRBV10-3 | AIRRTLSTDTQY
TRBJ1-2 | TRBV19 | ASSIILGRYQGGYT
TRBJ1-6 | TRBV7-8 | ASSYRQGNSPLH
TRBJ2-5 | TRBV30 | AWTQSSYQETQY